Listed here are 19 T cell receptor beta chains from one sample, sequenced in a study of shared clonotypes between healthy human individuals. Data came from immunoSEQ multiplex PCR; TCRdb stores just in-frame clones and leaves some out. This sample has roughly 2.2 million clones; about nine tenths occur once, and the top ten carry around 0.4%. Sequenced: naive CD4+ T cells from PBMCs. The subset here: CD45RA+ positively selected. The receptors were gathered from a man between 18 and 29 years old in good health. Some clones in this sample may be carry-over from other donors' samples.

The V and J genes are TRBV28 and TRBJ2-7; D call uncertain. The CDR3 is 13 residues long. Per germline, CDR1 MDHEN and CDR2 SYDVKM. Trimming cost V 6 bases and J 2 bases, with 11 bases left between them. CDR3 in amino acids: CASRRPGTYEQYF. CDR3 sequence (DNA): TGTGCCAGCAGGAGACCGGGTACCTACGAGCAGTACTTC.

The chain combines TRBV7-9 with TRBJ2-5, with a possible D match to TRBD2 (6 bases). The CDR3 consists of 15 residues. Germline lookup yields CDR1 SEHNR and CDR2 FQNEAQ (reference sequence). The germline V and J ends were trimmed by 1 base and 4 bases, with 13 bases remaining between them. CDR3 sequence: CASSLELARGETQYF. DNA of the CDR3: TGTGCCAGCAGCTTAGAACTAGCCCGGGGAGAGACCCAGTACTTC.

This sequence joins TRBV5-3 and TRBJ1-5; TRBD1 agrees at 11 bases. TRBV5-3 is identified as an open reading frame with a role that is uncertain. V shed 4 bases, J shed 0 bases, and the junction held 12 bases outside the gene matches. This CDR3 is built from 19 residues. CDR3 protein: CARSDRDRGVNDSNQPQHF. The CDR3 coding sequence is TGTGCCAGAAGCGACCGGGACAGGGGGGTCAACGATAGCAATCAGCCCCAGCATTTT.

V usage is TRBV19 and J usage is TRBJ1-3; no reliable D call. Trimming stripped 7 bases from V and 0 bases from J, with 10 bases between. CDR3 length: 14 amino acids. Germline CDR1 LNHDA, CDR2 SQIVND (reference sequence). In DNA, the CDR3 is TGTGCCAGTAAGAACAGCGCCTCTGGAAACACCATATATTTT. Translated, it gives CASKNSASGNTIYF.

Here the CDR3 reads CASSPNSGGVGTQYF. CDR3 in DNA: TGTGCCAGCAGCCCGAACTCAGGGGGCGTAGGGACCCAGTACTTC. V usage is TRBV5-8 and J usage is TRBJ2-5; 8 bases fit TRBD1. The CDR3 extends over 15 amino acids. CDR1 and CDR2 from the germline V gene are SGHTS and YDEGEE. V was pared by 4 bases and J by 7 bases, with 12 bases of the junction left unmatched.

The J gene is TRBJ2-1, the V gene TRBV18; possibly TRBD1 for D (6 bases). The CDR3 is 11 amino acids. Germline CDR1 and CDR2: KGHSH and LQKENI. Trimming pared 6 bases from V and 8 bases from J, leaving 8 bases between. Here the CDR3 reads CASSRQDEQFF. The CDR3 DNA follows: TGTGCCAGCTCTCGACAGGATGAGCAGTTCTTC.

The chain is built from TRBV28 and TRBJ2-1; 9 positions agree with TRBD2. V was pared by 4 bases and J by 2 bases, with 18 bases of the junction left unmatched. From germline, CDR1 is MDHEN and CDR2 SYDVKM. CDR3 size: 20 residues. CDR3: CASSSPTSIAGETPYNEQFF. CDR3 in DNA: TGTGCCAGCAGTTCGCCGACCTCTATAGCGGGAGAAACCCCCTACAATGAGCAGTTCTTC.

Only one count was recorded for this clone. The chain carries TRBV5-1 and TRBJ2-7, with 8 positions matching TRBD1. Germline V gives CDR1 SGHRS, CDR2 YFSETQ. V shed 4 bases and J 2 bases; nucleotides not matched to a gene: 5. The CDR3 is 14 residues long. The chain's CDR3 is CASSRGDRTYEQYF. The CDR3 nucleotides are TGCGCCAGCAGCCGCGGGGACAGGACCTACGAGCAGTACTTC.

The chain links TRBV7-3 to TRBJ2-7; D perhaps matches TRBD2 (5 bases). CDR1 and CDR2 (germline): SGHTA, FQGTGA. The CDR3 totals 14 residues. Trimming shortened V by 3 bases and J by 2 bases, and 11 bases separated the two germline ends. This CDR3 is CASSFGGLPYEQYF. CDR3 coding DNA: TGTGCCAGCAGCTTTGGAGGTCTCCCCTACGAGCAGTACTTC.

The DNA of the CDR3 is TGTGCCAGCAGTCCATCCGGGACAGTGAACACTGAAGCTTTCTTT. Translation: CASSPSGTVNTEAFF. The chain joins TRBV27 to TRBJ1-1; 7 positions match TRBD1. J lost 0 bases, V lost 5 bases, and 6 bases had no gene match. There are 15 residues in the CDR3. The germline CDR1 and CDR2 sequences are MNHEY and SMNVEV (reference sequence).

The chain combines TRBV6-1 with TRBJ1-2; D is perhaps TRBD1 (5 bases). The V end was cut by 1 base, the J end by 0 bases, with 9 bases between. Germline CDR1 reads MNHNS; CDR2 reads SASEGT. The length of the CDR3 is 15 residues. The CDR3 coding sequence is TGTGCCAGCAGTGAAGGGAGGGGCCCTAACTATGGCTACACCTTC. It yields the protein CASSEGRGPNYGYTF.

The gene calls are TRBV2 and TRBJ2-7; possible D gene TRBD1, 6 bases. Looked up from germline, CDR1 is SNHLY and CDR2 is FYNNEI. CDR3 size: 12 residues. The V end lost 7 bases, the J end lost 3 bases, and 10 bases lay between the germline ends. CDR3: CASTQQGYEQYF. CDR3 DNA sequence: TGTGCCAGCACCCAACAGGGCTACGAGCAGTACTTC.

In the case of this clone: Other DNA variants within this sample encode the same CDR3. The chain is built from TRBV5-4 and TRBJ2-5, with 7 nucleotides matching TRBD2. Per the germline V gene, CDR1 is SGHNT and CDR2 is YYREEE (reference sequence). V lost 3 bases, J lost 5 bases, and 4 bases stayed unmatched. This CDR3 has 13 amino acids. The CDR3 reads CASSSQGGETQYF. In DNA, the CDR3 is TGTGCCAGCAGCTCGCAGGGAGGGGAGACCCAGTACTTC.

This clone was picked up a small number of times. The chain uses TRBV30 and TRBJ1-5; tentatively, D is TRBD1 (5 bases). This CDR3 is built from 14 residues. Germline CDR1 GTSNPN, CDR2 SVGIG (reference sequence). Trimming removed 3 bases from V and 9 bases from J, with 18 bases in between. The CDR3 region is CAWSTGPAVRPQHF. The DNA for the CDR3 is TGTGCCTGGAGCACAGGACCTGCCGTGAGGCCCCAGCATTTT.

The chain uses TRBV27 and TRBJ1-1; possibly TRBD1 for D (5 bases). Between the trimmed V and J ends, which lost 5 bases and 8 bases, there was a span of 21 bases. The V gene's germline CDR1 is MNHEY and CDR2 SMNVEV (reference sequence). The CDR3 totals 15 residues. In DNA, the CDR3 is TGTGCCAGCAGTCCGGCCGGGACCCACATAGCCGAAGCTTTCTTT. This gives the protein CASSPAGTHIAEAFF.

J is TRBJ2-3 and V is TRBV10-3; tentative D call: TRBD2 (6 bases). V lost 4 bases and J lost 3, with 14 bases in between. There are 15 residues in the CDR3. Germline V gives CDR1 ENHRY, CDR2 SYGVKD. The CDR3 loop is CAISVRGAATDTQYF. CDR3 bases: TGTGCCATCAGTGTCCGCGGGGCTGCAACAGATACGCAGTATTTT.

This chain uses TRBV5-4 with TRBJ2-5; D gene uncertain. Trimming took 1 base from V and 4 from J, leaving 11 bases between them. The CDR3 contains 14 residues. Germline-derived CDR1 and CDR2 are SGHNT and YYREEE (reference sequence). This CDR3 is CASSLPREGETQYF. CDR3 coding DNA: TGTGCCAGCAGCTTGCCAAGGGAAGGAGAGACCCAGTACTTC.

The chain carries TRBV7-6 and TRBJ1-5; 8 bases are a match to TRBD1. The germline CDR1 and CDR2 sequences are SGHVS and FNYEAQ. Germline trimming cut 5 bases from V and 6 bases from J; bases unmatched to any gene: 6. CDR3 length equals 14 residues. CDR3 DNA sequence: TGTGCCAGCAGCGCGCGGACAGGGCCTCAGCCCCAGCATTTT. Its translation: CASSARTGPQPQHF.

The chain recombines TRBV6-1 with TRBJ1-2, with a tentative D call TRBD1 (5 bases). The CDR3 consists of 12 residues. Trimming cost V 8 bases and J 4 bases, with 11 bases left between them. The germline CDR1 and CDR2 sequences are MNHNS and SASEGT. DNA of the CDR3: TGTGCCAGCGGCTACAGGTTCTATGGCTACACCTTC. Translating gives CASGYRFYGYTF.